The TCR beta chain under discussion was sequenced for a study of OX40 agonist ivuxolimab in advanced cancers. Overall study findings and caveats: More expanded clones were found, on average, in CD8+ than in CD4+ T cells.

The protocol was immunoSEQ multiplex PCR, while the TCRdb copy is restricted to in-frame clones and leaves out a portion. The sample has tens of thousands of clones, roughly nine tenths seen once. From germline, CDR1 is MNHNS and CDR2 SASEGT. J gave up 6 bases and V 10 bases, and 10 bases lay outside the gene matches. The CDR3 has 13 amino acids. On cycle 4 day 1 and cycle 7 day 1, as well as at baseline, blood was sampled. This clone was counted a single time. Its matching antigen is unknown. The specimen comprised CD4+ or CD8+ T cells sorted from blood, sampled in a trial of the OX40 agonist ivuxolimab. The TCR sequence derives from an adult with an advanced solid tumor such as melanoma, head and neck, liver or kidney cancer. The J gene is TRBJ2-7, the V gene TRBV6-1; 9 nucleotides line up with TRBD2. CDR3 in DNA: TGTGCCACCTACAGGGGACTAGCTCTCGAGCAGTACTTC. Its translation: CATYRGLALEQYF.